The sequence of this T cell receptor (beta chain) was determined in a study of sequential checkpoint blockade in melanoma (dated by TCRdb to about 2019). Background on the whole study: Patients were assigned by 1:1 randomization to either first-line nivolumab followed by ipilimumab (arm A) or ipilimumab followed by nivolumab (arm B). Maintenance nivolumab came after both trial sequences. General study outcomes and caveats: Larger, independent patient cohorts are needed to validate the response-prediction model that combines TCR metrics and mutation burden.

The immunoSEQ Assay was used to immunosequence TCRbeta CDR3 regions from genomic DNA. Before high-throughput sequencing, genomic DNA was amplified using bias-controlled multiplex PCR. Per the source publication's procedure: To quantify the absolute abundance of each unique TCRbeta CDR3 region, the sequences were collapsed and filtered. Clonality, defined as 1 minus Pielou's evenness, was calculated using productive rearrangements only. A previously published method was used to identify clones whose frequencies were significantly greater in on-treatment samples than in baseline samples. TCRdb's version of the immuneACCESS table is confined to in-frame rearrangements and falls short of the full clone set. An unresolved V gene accounts for under half of the shortfall where checked; the remainder is of unknown origin. That table gives V, J and clone size, and the DNA gave D and trimming. The sample profile shows 10,000 or so clones; roughly 57% of them were found once. 41% of the sample goes to the ten largest clones.

The sample's treatment or condition label, in plain terms: randomized to nivolumab then ipilimumab (arm A) or the reverse (arm B). Prior DNA-damaging chemotherapy had not been received by any trial patient. On a FACS Aria II flow cytometer, live CD3+CD8+ cells that were negative for CD19 and CD56 were sorted from thawed PBMCs. CheckMate 064, a randomized, open-label phase II trial of sequential checkpoint blockade, was the source of the samples, all of which came from patients with melanoma. Peripheral blood mononuclear cells were collected by leukapheresis, purified using Ficoll-Paque, and frozen in human serum containing approximately 9.6% DMSO. Immediately after sorting, the purity of sorted blood CD3+CD8+ cells was verified to be >98%, after which DNA was extracted. On this clone itself: Its antigen is still unknown. No much larger clone is present one base from it, and per-base qualities are unavailable.

Inclusive of the bounding cysteine and phenylalanine, the CDR3 is 15 residues long. The read is trimmed to its CDR3 DNA, 45 bases read in frame from base 1. The germline V gene yields MNHEY for CDR1 and SVGAGI for CDR2. Unmatched junction bases come to 12, with V trimmed by 6 bases and J by 6 bases. The sequence joins TRBV6-5 to TRBJ2-3; 7 central nucleotides agree with TRBD1. This clonotype was sampled from a human donor with melanoma. This sample comprised CD8+ T cells sorted from blood (inferred from file names), obtained from a patient given nivolumab and ipilimumab in sequence. The CDR3 loop reads CASRLQGSLTDTQYF. The bases read TGTGCCAGCAGGCTACAGGGGAGTCTCACGGATACGCAGTATTTT.